One sample yielded the 24 T cell receptor beta chains listed below, sequenced in a study of T cells after posttransplantation cyclophosphamide. TCRdb's copy holds only in-frame clones and misses some; the assay was immunoSEQ multiplex PCR. Counted here are around 30,000 clones, 86% occurring once; the ten biggest clones make up roughly 3%. Sequenced input: PBMCs. These receptor sequences come from a man aged 50-60 years.

This clone was counted only a few times. This rearrangement joins TRBV2 to TRBJ1-3, with D perhaps matching TRBD1 (6 bases). This CDR3 comprises 17 residues. CDR1 and CDR2 (germline): SNHLY, FYNNEI. With 3 bases removed from V and 1 base from J, the gap between germline ends came to 16 bases. As DNA, the CDR3 is TGTGCCAGCAGTGATCGATATAGGACAGCGTCTGGAAACACCATATATTTT. Its translation is CASSDRYRTASGNTIYF.

The chain joins TRBV6-1 to TRBJ2-2; D possibly corresponds to TRBD1 (6 bases). Trimming left V 5 bases short and J 5 bases short, with 12 bases between. Germline CDR1 is MNHNS and CDR2 is SASEGT. The CDR3 has 14 residues. The CDR3: CASSLYRVTGELFF. CDR3 in DNA: TGTGCCAGCAGTCTATACAGGGTTACCGGGGAGCTGTTTTTT.

The V call is TRBV28, the J call TRBJ2-3, with 12 bases that match TRBD2. The germline V gene encodes CDR1 MDHEN and CDR2 SYDVKM. The trim removed 7 bases at V and 4 bases at J, leaving 9 bases unmatched. The CDR3 has 16 residues. DNA of the CDR3: TGTGCCAGCACACTAGCGGGGGGCACCTCGTCAGATACGCAGTATTTT. This sequence encodes CASTLAGGTSSDTQYF.

The chain links TRBV5-1 to TRBJ2-6, with D perhaps matching TRBD1 (5 bases). V dropped 2 bases and J dropped 1 base, with 10 bases sitting between them. The germline V gene has CDR1 SGHRS and CDR2 YFSETQ. This CDR3 has 16 amino acids. CDR3 residues: CASSLGAGSGANVLTF. CDR3 sequence (DNA): TGCGCCAGCAGCTTAGGCGCAGGGTCTGGGGCCAACGTCCTGACTTTC. Full variable domain (outside the CDR3, taken from reference TRBV5-1 and TRBJ2-6): KAGVTQTPRYLIKTRGQQVTLSCSPISGHRSVSWYQQTPGQGLQFLFEYFSETQRNKGNFPGRFSGRQFSNSRSEMNVSTLELGDSALYLCASSLGAGSGANVLTFGAGSRLTVL.

This chain joins TRBV15 and TRBJ2-3; 9 bases are a match to TRBD2. The CDR3 length is 15 residues. Trimming took 3 bases from V and 2 from J; bases not matched to a gene: 3. Looked up from germline, CDR1 is LNHNV and CDR2 is YYDKDF (reference sequence). DNA for the CDR3: TGTGCCACCAGCAGGGGACTAGCAGCCACAGATACGCAGTATTTT. Its translation: CATSRGLAATDTQYF.

V and J are TRBV19 and TRBJ1-1; 8 bases match TRBD1. This CDR3 contains 13 residues. Germline assignment: CDR1 LNHDA and CDR2 SQIVND (reference sequence). V lost 7 bases, J lost 4 bases, and 5 bases stayed unmatched. CDR3 loop: CASKDRAGTEAFF. CDR3 coding DNA: TGTGCCAGTAAGGACAGGGCCGGCACTGAAGCTTTCTTT.

The chain carries TRBV19 and TRBJ2-7; 7 bases are a match to TRBD2. This CDR3 comprises 15 residues. Germline values: CDR1 LNHDA, CDR2 SQIVND (reference sequence). Unmatched junction bases numbered 6, after V lost 4 bases and J lost 0 bases. DNA for the CDR3: TGTGCCAGTAGTAGGGTGGCTAGCGGCTCCTACGAGCAGTACTTC. It yields the protein CASSRVASGSYEQYF.

This clone has only one observation. This chain connects TRBV6-5 to TRBJ2-7; D call uncertain. The V end lost 2 bases, the J end lost 2 bases, and 4 bases lay between the germline ends. CDR1 is MNHEY, CDR2 SVGAGI, per germline. The CDR3 is made up of 12 amino acids. CDR3: CASSYEAYEQYF. The CDR3 DNA sequence: TGTGCCAGCAGTTACGAGGCCTACGAGCAGTACTTC.

The rearrangement uses TRBV4-1 and TRBJ2-3, with D hard to call. CDR1 and CDR2 (germline): MGHRA, YSYEKL. The CDR3 is 14 amino acids. Trimming cost V 0 bases and J 2 bases, with 6 bases left between them. This CDR3 reads CASSQDSHTDTQYF. CDR3 DNA sequence: TGCGCCAGCAGCCAAGATTCCCACACAGATACGCAGTATTTT.

The rearrangement joins TRBV25-1 to TRBJ1-2; D possibly corresponds to TRBD1 (6 bases). Trimming cost V 4 bases and J 8 bases, with 11 bases left between them. The CDR3 is made up of 12 amino acids. CDR1 and CDR2 from the germline V gene are MGHDK and SYGVNS. The CDR3 nucleotides are TGTGCCAGCAGTGCCCCAACAGGGGGCTACACCTTC. As protein: CASSAPTGGYTF.

The chain joins TRBV5-5 to TRBJ1-2; D is unresolved. This CDR3 has 15 residues. In germline, CDR1 is SGHKS, CDR2 YYEKEE (reference sequence). Trimming stripped 0 bases from V and 2 bases from J, with 11 bases between. CDR3 nucleotide sequence: TGTGCCAGCAGCTTGGCGGGAGGGCAGAACTATGGCTACACCTTC. This encodes CASSLAGGQNYGYTF. The full variable domain, with the rest looked up from reference TRBV5-5 and TRBJ1-2, is DAGVTQSPTHLIKTRGQQVTLRCSPISGHKSVSWYQQVLGQGPQFIFQYYEKEERGRGNFPDRFSARQFPNYSSELNVNALLLGDSALYLCASSLAGGQNYGYTFGSGTRLTVV.

Only a few counts were recorded for this clone. The CDR3 nucleotides are TGCGCCAGCAGCTTGGTCGGCAGCCCCGGGCAGCCCCAGCATTTT. Encoded protein: CASSLVGSPGQPQHF. The chain links TRBV5-1 to TRBJ1-5; D remains unclear. Trimming took 0 bases from V and 7 from J, leaving 14 bases between them. Germline loops: CDR1 SGHRS, CDR2 YFSETQ. This CDR3 comprises 15 residues.

The chain links TRBV11-3 to TRBJ2-7; 7 bases agree with TRBD2. This CDR3 region has 15 residues. Germline V gene data show CDR1 as SGHNT and CDR2 as YENEEA. Trimming removed 3 bases from V and 4 bases from J; junction bases left unmatched: 9. The CDR3 loop is CASSFVLAGHYEQYF. As DNA, the CDR3 is TGTGCCAGCAGCTTTGTTTTAGCGGGTCATTACGAGCAGTACTTC.

The chain uses TRBV2 and TRBJ2-7, with 7 bases that match TRBD2. This CDR3 spans 13 amino acids. Unmatched junction bases numbered 3, after V lost 4 bases and J lost 3 bases. Germline assignment: CDR1 SNHLY and CDR2 FYNNEI. This chain's CDR3 is CASSVGLVYEQYF. CDR3 DNA: TGTGCCAGCAGTGTTGGACTAGTCTACGAGCAGTACTTC.

The chain links TRBV4-2 to TRBJ2-1, with a weak D call TRBD2 (6 bases). V was trimmed by 5 bases and J by 6 bases, leaving 17 bases between them. Germline values: CDR1 LGHNA, CDR2 YNFKEQ. The CDR3 is 15 residues long. CDR3 in DNA: TGTGCCAGCAGCTATCCTAGCAGGGAGGTCAATGAGCAGTTCTTC. Protein: CASSYPSREVNEQFF.

The rearrangement links TRBV7-2 to TRBJ1-4; 7 bases match TRBD1. The V gene's germline CDR1 is SGHTA and CDR2 FQGNSA. The trim removed 5 bases at V and 0 bases at J, leaving 6 bases unmatched. This CDR3 is built from 16 residues. The CDR3 coding sequence is TGTGCCAGCAGCCTAGGACAGGCCGCAACTAATGAAAAACTGTTTTTT. It codes for CASSLGQAATNEKLFF. Filled out from reference TRBV7-2 and TRBJ1-4, the complete variable domain reads GAGVSQSPSNKVTEKGKDVELRCDPISGHTALYWYRQSLGQGLEFLIYFQGNSAPDKSGLPSDRFSAERTGGSVSTLTIQRTQQEDSAVYLCASSLGQAATNEKLFFGSGTQLSVL.

This chain connects TRBV28 to TRBJ2-7, with TRBD2 matching 15 bases. Germline V lookup: CDR1 MDHEN, CDR2 SYDVKM. The CDR3 sequence is 17 residues long. V was clipped by 4 bases and J by 2 bases; unmatched bases: 6. CDR3 sequence (DNA): TGTGCCAGCAGTTCCAGGACTAGCGGGAGGGGTACCTACGAGCAGTACTTC. Encoded protein: CASSSRTSGRGTYEQYF.

The V call is TRBV4-3, the J call TRBJ2-7; 7 bases are shared with TRBD1. Germline CDR1 is LGHNA and CDR2 is YSLEER. V shed 0 bases, J shed 4 bases, and the junction held 9 bases outside the gene matches. The CDR3 has 16 residues. Written as DNA, the CDR3 is TGCGCCAGCAGCCAAGACAAGGGGGCTTCGTTGTACGAGCAGTACTTC. This translates into CASSQDKGASLYEQYF.

J is TRBJ2-3 and V is TRBV5-4; 8 bases align to TRBD2. Germline CDR1 and CDR2: SGHNT and YYREEE (reference sequence). J lost 4 bases, V lost 3 bases, and 10 bases had no gene match. This CDR3 contains 16 residues. The CDR3 DNA is TGTGCCAGCAGCTGGGGACCCGGGGGGGGCGCAGATACGCAGTATTTT. Translation: CASSWGPGGGADTQYF. The full variable domain, completed using reference TRBV5-4 and TRBJ2-3, is ETGVTQSPTHLIKTRGQQVTLRCSSQSGHNTVSWYQQALGQGPQFIFQYYREEENGRGNFPPRFSGLQFPNYSSELNVNALELDDSALYLCASSWGPGGGADTQYFGPGTRLTVL.

CDR3 region: CAARGDDEKLFF. DNA for the CDR3: TGTGCTGCGCGGGGGGACGATGAAAAACTGTTTTTT. V usage is TRBV6-5 and J usage is TRBJ1-4; possible D gene TRBD1, 5 bases. Looked up from germline, CDR1 is MNHEY and CDR2 is SVGAGI. This CDR3 spans 12 amino acids.

This clone is a singleton in its sample. The gene calls are TRBV12-5 and TRBJ1-1; D unresolved. The CDR3 spans 13 residues. Germline CDR1 reads LGHNT; CDR2 reads FRNRAP. The V end lost 3 bases, the J end lost 7 bases, and 12 bases lay between the germline ends. Written as DNA, the CDR3 is TGTGCTAGTGGTTTATTCCTAACAGATGAAGCTTTCTTT. Its protein product is CASGLFLTDEAFF.

About this clone itself: This specimen includes other DNA sequences encoding the same CDR3. The chain uses TRBV7-3 and TRBJ2-5; D possibly corresponds to TRBD1 (5 bases). The CDR3 consists of 13 residues. Trimming cost V 5 bases and J 4 bases, with 11 bases left between them. Germline CDR1 is SGHTA and CDR2 is FQGTGA. CDR3 amino acids: CASSPGQSETQYF. The CDR3 coding sequence is TGTGCCAGCAGCCCCGGACAATCAGAGACCCAGTACTTC.

The chain joins TRBV2 to TRBJ1-5, with 7 bases aligning to TRBD1. V lost 6 bases and J lost 9; bases outside the gene matches: 11. The CDR3 length is 14 residues. Germline V gene sequence: CDR1 SNHLY, CDR2 FYNNEI. CDR3 in amino acids: CASRVNRGPWPQHF. The CDR3, as DNA: TGTGCCAGCAGAGTTAACAGGGGCCCCTGGCCCCAGCATTTT.

The CDR3 reads CASSFIDRVDEAFF. Here the CDR3 DNA reads TGTGCCAGCAGCTTTATTGACCGGGTGGATGAAGCTTTCTTT. This chain uses TRBV5-4 with TRBJ1-1; no clear D gene. V dropped 2 bases and J dropped 7 bases, with 15 bases sitting between them. Germline CDR1 reads SGHNT; CDR2 reads YYREEE (reference sequence). This CDR3 contains 14 residues. Looking up the rest from reference TRBV5-4 and TRBJ1-1 gives the full variable domain: ETGVTQSPTHLIKTRGQQVTLRCSSQSGHNTVSWYQQALGQGPQFIFQYYREEENGRGNFPPRFSGLQFPNYSSELNVNALELDDSALYLCASSFIDRVDEAFFGQGTRLTVV.